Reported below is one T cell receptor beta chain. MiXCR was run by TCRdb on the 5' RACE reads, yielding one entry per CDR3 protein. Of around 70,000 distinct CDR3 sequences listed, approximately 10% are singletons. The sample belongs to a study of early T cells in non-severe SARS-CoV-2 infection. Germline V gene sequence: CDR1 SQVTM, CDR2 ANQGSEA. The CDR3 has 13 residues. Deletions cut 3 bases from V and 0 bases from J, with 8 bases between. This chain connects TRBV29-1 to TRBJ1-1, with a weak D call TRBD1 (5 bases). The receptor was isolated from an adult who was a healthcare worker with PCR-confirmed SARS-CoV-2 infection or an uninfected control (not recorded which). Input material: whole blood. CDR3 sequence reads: CSVERQMNTEAFF. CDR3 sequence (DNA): TGCAGCGTTGAGAGACAGATGAACACTGAAGCTTTCTTT.